This T cell receptor (beta chain) came from a study of identical twins. TCRdb reprocessed the 5' RACE reads via MiXCR and lists one record per CDR3 protein. The data show hundreds of thousands of distinct CDR3 sequences, more than 13% seen once. The CDR3 sequence is 14 residues long. V lost 1 base, J lost 7 bases, and 13 bases lay in between. Germline CDR1 and CDR2: LGHDT and YNNKEL (reference sequence). The sequence came from a young woman in good health. The sample was memory (CD45RO+) T cells sorted from blood. The V and J genes are TRBV3-1 and TRBJ1-2, with D possibly being TRBD1 (5 bases). The CDR3 here is CASSQGGPGGGYTF. CDR3 sequence (DNA): TGTGCCAGCAGCCAAGGCGGCCCCGGGGGTGGCTACACCTTC.